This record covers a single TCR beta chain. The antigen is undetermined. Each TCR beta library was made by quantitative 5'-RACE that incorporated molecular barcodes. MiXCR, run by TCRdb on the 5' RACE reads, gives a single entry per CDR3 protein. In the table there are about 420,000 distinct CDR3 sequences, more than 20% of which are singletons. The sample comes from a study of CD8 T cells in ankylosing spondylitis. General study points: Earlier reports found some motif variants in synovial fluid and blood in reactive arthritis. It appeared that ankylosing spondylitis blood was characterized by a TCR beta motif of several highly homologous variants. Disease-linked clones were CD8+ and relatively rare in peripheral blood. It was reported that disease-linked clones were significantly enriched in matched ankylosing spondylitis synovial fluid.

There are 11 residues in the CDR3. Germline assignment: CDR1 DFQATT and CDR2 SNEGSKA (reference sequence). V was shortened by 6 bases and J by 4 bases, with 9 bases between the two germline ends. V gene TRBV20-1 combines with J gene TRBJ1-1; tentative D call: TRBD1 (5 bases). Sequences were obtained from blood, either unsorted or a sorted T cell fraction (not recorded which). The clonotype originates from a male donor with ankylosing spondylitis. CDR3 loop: CSALRGTEAFF. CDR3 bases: TGCAGTGCACTGAGGGGCACTGAAGCTTTCTTT.